The source of this TCR beta chain is a study of T cell clonotyping in hematopoietic cell transplantation. Repertoires were generated with immunoSEQ multiplex PCR, while TCRdb's copy carries only in-frame clones and drops some. The table lists more than 65,000 clones, approximately 94% of them singletons. The V gene's germline CDR1 is MDHEN and CDR2 SYDVKM. The CDR3 spans 15 residues. Unmatched junction bases numbered 8, after V lost 4 bases and J lost 7 bases. The sequence came from a man aged 45-60 years in good health. Some clones in this sample may be carry-over from other donors' samples. The sample comprised peripheral blood mononuclear cells. The gene calls are TRBV28 and TRBJ2-7; TRBD1 aligns across 12 bases. CDR3 in amino acids: CASSSSGQGAREQYF. The DNA of the CDR3 is TGTGCCAGCAGTTCATCGGGACAGGGGGCCCGGGAGCAGTACTTC.